Included here is one T cell receptor beta chain sequence, with context. The specificity of this receptor is unknown. No clone much larger than this one lies a single base away; base qualities are absent. This specimen comes from a study of T cells in Graves' hyperthyroidism and ophthalmopathy (dated by TCRdb to between 2019 and 2020). The study in broad terms: Peripheral blood was collected at initial diagnosis, before any treatment. To identify TCR V-J signatures that set the groups apart, the researchers used a discovery cohort of about a hundred patients, made up of roughly 45 with Graves' ophthalmopathy and 57 with stable Graves' hyperthyroidism. Prospective prediction of ophthalmopathy was tested in an independent validation cohort of fewer than 20 hyperthyroidism patients and 15 to 17 patients who later progressed to ophthalmopathy. For training and testing, the 80 to 100 patients in the discovery cohort were randomly divided in a 7:3 ratio. In over five Graves' hyperthyroidism patients, the study also compared T-cell repertoires from thyroid tissue with T-cell repertoires from blood. Once sampling was done, hyperthyroidism patients were given methimazole at a starting dose of 30 mg daily, whereas ophthalmopathy patients were given high-dose intravenous methylprednisolone. The paper reports TCR Vbeta CDR3 sequencing of over 130 peripheral blood samples: 40 or so ophthalmopathy, fewer than 80 hyperthyroidism and around 17 progressor patients.

TCR beta CDR3 regions were amplified from RNA transcripts. The TCR CDR3 was subjected to a first round of RT-PCR using the HTBI primer set and the Qiagen OneStep RT-PCR kit. A second multiplex PCR round built the libraries, followed by size selection and purification. Paired-end sequencing of the libraries was performed with 100 bp reads on an Illumina HiSeq2000. Turning to the authors' computational methods: Raw data were processed with SOAPnuke, discarding reads with adapters, uncalled bases, mean Phred below 15, or no exact constant-primer or identifier match. High-quality paired reads were merged using COPE v1.2.5, and each unique nucleotide sequence was defined as a clonotype. MiTCR v1.1 was used to align the clonotypes against IMGT TRBV, TRBD and TRBJ reference segments. The analysis included only V-J combinations with a frequency above 0.0001, which together covered roughly 99% of the repertoires. The TCS score was defined as the ratio of F50 (clonal expansion) to E x V (chaos), calculated using BLOSUM62-based TCRdist between CDR3 peptides within each V-J. Welch's t-statistics and random forest reduced fewer than 600 V-J features to 10 to 15, which were used in a naive Bayes classifier (R e1071). TCRdb cleaned the public reads at Q25 with fastp, built clones with MiXCR and kept in-frame beta chains. When rows share a CDR3 protein, they turn into one entry using the most common DNA and genes. TCRdb, not the authors, supplied the V and J calls. A total of 250,000 to 400,000 distinct CDR3 sequences appear in this sample, approximately 14% of them only once. Roughly 33% of the sample comes from the top ten.

In the ophthalmopathy patients, disease was moderately to severely active, with a Clinical Activity Score of 3 or more, a NOSPECS grade of 4 or more, and a duration of less than 3 months. Exclusion was applied to patients with uncontrolled infections, other autoimmune diseases, pregnancy or lactation. Clinical symptoms, serum thyroxine and TRAb, thyroid ultrasound, and orbital computed tomography formed the basis for the diagnoses. PBMCs were separated from roughly 10 ml of fresh peripheral blood using Ficoll-Paque density gradient centrifugation. Total RNA was extracted using Trizol reagent, and RNA quality was assessed on an Agilent 2100 Bioanalyzer. Here is what the overall study found, with its caveats: In validation, progression to ophthalmopathy was predicted by the model with 70.59% sensitivity and nearly 75% specificity, a median of 6.5 months before onset. Most expanded thyroid clonotypes (frequency above 0.001) were also detected in blood, a finding suggesting that blood repertoires may reflect thyroid immune responses. Sample size was not statistically predetermined, and blinding of investigators to group allocation was not performed. A 13 V-J signature model separated ophthalmopathy from stable hyperthyroidism, with nearly 90% sensitivity and roughly 84% specificity in cross-validation and 80%/75% in testing.

The source material was blood. This receptor was taken from a woman between 35 and 50 years old with Graves' ophthalmopathy.

The nucleotide sequence reads as follows: TGTGCCAGCAGCTTAGCGCTACTAGCTGGCAGGGATGAGCAGTTCTTC. This encodes CASSLALLAGRDEQFF. The chain was built from TRBV7-8 and TRBJ2-1; a weak D assignment points to TRBD2 (6 bases agree). The CDR3, cysteine through phenylalanine, is 16 amino acids long. Solely the CDR3 DNA is kept, with 48 bases framed from the first base. From the germline V gene, CDR1 is SGHVS and CDR2 is FQNEAQ. Deletion took 0 bases off V and 8 bases off J, with a span of 17 bases between the germline ends.